This T cell receptor beta chain was recovered during a study of shared clonotypes between healthy human individuals. This clone turned up a few times. Clones were read by immunoSEQ multiplex PCR, and TCRdb kept only the in-frame ones, dropping some. The table has roughly 520,000 clones, roughly 95% seen once; the top ten hold about 0.068%. Trimming at V came to 4 bases and at J to 0 bases, leaving 6 bases not matched to a gene. The CDR3 covers 16 residues. The germline V gene has CDR1 SEHNR and CDR2 FQNEAQ (reference sequence). V gene TRBV7-9 combines with J gene TRBJ1-5; the match to TRBD1 covers 7 bases. The origin of this receptor is a woman under 40 in good health. The sequencing input was naive CD4+ T cells sorted from blood. Subset here: CD45RA+ positively selected. CDR3 amino acids: CASSSVQGFSNQPQHF. In DNA, the CDR3 is TGTGCCAGCAGCTCCGTACAGGGGTTTAGCAATCAGCCCCAGCATTTT.